This T cell receptor beta chain was identified in a study of blood T cells in healthy people across ages. Total RNA, at least 6 micrograms per sample, was extracted from PBMCs. The second PCR ran roughly 6 to 12 cycles with a sample-barcoded 5' primer and J-beta primers. Each CDR3 protein is one row after TCRdb ran MiXCR on the 5' RACE reads. The sample consists of over 1,200,000 distinct CDR3 sequences, around 55% of them appearing once. This sequence originates from a man aged 18 to 30 in good health. Material: blood.

The CDR3 DNA is TGCGCCAGCAGCCATACGGCAGGGACTAACGAGCAGTACTTC. Protein sequence: CASSHTAGTNEQYF. The V call is TRBV5-1, the J call TRBJ2-7; 7 nucleotides agree with TRBD2. The germline CDR1 and CDR2 sequences are SGHRS and YFSETQ. V lost 4 bases to trimming and J lost 5 bases; unmatched junction nucleotides: 9. The CDR3 runs to 14 residues.